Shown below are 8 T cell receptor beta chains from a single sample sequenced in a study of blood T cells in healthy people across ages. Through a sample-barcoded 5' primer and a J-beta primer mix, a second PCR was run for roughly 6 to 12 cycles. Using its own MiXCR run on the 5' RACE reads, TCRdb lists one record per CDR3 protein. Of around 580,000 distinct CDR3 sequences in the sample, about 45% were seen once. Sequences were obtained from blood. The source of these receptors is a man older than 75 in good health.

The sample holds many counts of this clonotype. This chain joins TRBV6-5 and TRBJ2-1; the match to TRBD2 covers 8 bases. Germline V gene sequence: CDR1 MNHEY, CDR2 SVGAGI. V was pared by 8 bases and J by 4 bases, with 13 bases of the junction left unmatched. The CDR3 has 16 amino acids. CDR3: CASSKRGGEAYNEQFF. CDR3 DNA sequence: TGTGCCAGCTCAAAACGGGGGGGAGAGGCGTACAATGAGCAGTTCTTC.

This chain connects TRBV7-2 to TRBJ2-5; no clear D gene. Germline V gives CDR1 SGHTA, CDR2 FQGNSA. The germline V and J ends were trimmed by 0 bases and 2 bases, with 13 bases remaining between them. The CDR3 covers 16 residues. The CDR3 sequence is CASSLALNSLQETQYF. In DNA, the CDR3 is TGTGCCAGCAGCTTAGCGCTAAATAGCCTACAAGAGACCCAGTACTTC.

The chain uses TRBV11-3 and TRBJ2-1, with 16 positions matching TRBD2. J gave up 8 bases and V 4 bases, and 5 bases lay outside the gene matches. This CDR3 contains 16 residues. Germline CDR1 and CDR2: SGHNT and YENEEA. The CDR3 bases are TGTGCCAGCAGCTCAGGGACTAGCGGGAGGGCCGATGAGCAGTTCTTC. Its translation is CASSSGTSGRADEQFF.

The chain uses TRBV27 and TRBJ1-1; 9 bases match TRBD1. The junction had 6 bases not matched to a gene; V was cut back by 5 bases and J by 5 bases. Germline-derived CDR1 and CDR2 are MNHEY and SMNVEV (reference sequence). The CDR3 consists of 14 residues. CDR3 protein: CASSPWTGVTEAFF. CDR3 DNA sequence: TGTGCCAGCAGTCCCTGGACAGGGGTGACTGAAGCTTTCTTT.

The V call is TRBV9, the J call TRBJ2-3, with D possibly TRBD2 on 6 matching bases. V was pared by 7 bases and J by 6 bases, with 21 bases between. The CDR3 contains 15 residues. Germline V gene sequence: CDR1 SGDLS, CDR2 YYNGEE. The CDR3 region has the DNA TGTGCCAGCGCCCCCGTCGCTAGCGCCTTTGATACGCAGTATTTT. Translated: CASAPVASAFDTQYF. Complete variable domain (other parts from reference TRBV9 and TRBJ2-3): DSGVTQTPKHLITATGQRVTLRCSPRSGDLSVYWYQQSLDQGLQFLIQYYNGEERAKGNILERFSAQQFPDLHSELNLSSLELGDSALYFCASAPVASAFDTQYFGPGTRLTVL.

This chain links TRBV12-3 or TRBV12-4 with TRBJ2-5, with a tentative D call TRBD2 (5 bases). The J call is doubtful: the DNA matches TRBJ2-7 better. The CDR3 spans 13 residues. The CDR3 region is CASSPRTGYEQYF. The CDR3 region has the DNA TGTGCCAGCAGTCCCAGAACGGGGTACGAGCAGTACTTC.

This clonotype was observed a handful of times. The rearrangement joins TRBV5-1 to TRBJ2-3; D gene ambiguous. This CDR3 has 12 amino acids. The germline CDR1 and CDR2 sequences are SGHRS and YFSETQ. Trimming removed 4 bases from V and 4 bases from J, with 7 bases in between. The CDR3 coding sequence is TGCGCCAGCAGCGAAGGTGCAGATACGCAGTATTTT. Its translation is CASSEGADTQYF.

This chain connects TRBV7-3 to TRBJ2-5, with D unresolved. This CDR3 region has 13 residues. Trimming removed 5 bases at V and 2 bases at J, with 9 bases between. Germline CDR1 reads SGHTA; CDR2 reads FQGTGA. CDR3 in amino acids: CASSPGFQETQYF. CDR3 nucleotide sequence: TGTGCCAGCAGCCCCGGGTTTCAAGAGACCCAGTACTTC.